This TCR beta chain was sequenced during a study of blood T cell repertoires in COVID-19. Germline lookup yields CDR1 LNHDA and CDR2 SQIVND (reference sequence). The CDR3 covers 13 residues. Trimming left V 5 bases short and J 3 bases short, with 10 bases between. The sample holds one count of this clone. TCRdb's table, derived via immunoSEQ multiplex PCR, lists solely in-frame clones and lacks some. The sample has 200,000 to 300,000 clones, about 90% seen once. The TCR was taken from a woman aged 25 to 45 with acute COVID-19. The chain combines TRBV19 with TRBJ1-2, with D tentatively TRBD1 (5 bases). Material: PBMCs or T cells enriched from blood (not recorded which). As DNA, the CDR3 is TGTGCCAGTAGTCCTGGACATTACTATGGCTACACCTTC. Translating gives CASSPGHYYGYTF.